This passage covers 29 T cell receptor beta chains from one sample sequenced in a study of beta chain features in type 1 diabetes. General observations from the study: Type 1 diabetes patients had TCRB CDR3s that were shorter (moderately but significantly so) in all four CD4+ subsets.

TCRB transcripts that were expressed got sequenced, as all of the isolated RNA had been reverse transcribed. Sequencing was performed with immunoSEQ multiplex PCR; in TCRdb, only in-frame clones are kept and a portion is missing. Found here are more than 12,000 clones, roughly 67% of them singletons; the top ten hold roughly 0.5%. No antigen has been identified for these receptors. Sequenced: stem cell memory CD4+ T cells from blood. Source of these receptors: a woman aged 18-29 years with type 1 diabetes.

The chain joins TRBV9 to TRBJ2-7, with 12 nucleotides matching TRBD2. V lost 3 bases, J lost 5 bases, and 3 bases stayed unmatched. The CDR3 is made up of 14 amino acids. Looked up from germline, CDR1 is SGDLS and CDR2 is YYNGEE. CDR3 sequence reads: CASSASSGRDEQYF. CDR3 sequence (DNA): TGTGCCAGCAGCGCGTCTAGCGGGAGGGACGAGCAGTACTTC.

The gene calls are TRBV27 and TRBJ2-7, with unresolved D. CDR1 MNHEY and CDR2 SMNVEV come from the germline V gene (reference sequence). This CDR3 is built from 14 residues. Between the trimmed V and J ends, which lost 1 base and 7 bases, there was a span of 14 bases. The CDR3 spells CASSLYGFREEQYF. CDR3 bases: TGTGCCAGCAGTTTATACGGGTTTCGTGAGGAGCAGTACTTC.

This chain links TRBV28 with TRBJ1-2; the D is unclear. CDR3 length: 12 residues. CDR1 and CDR2 from the germline V gene are MDHEN and SYDVKM. V was pared by 2 bases and J by 9 bases, with 10 bases between. The CDR3 DNA reads TGTGCCAGCAGTTTAATCGGGGATAGCTACACCTTC. Protein sequence: CASSLIGDSYTF.

This clone showed up just a few times. The chain carries TRBV30 and TRBJ2-5, with D maybe TRBD2 (6 bases). Trimming took 0 bases from V and 1 from J, leaving 15 bases between them. Germline-derived CDR1 and CDR2 are GTSNPN and SVGIG (reference sequence). The CDR3 runs 16 residues. The CDR3 nucleotides read TGTGCCTGGAGTGTACGGGAGCGGATCCTCCAAGAGACCCAGTACTTC. The encoded protein is CAWSVRERILQETQYF.

V is TRBV5-1 and J is TRBJ2-1; the match to TRBD2 covers 12 bases. Germline CDR1 reads SGHRS; CDR2 reads YFSETQ. The CDR3 is made up of 14 amino acids. V dropped 7 bases and J dropped 7; count of bases not matched to a gene: 6. The CDR3 protein is CASGGLAGHNEQFF. CDR3 nucleotides: TGCGCCAGCGGCGGACTAGCGGGACATAATGAGCAGTTCTTC.

This CDR3 is CASSPVFTGELFF. CDR3 nucleotide sequence: TGTGCCAGCAGTCCCGTTTTCACCGGGGAGCTGTTTTTT. The chain employs TRBV27 and TRBJ2-2; D unclear. V was clipped by 5 bases and J by 4 bases, with 8 bases between them. The length of the CDR3 is 13 residues. CDR1 is MNHEY, CDR2 SMNVEV, per germline (reference sequence).

The chain recombines TRBV28 with TRBJ1-2; the D gene is possibly TRBD1 (5 bases). The germline V and J ends were trimmed by 1 base and 6 bases, with 12 bases remaining between them. Germline V lookup: CDR1 MDHEN, CDR2 SYDVKM. The CDR3 is 14 amino acids. The CDR3 sequence is CASSLLAGPDGYTF. The CDR3 region has the DNA TGTGCCAGCAGTTTATTGGCAGGGCCTGATGGCTACACCTTC.

In its sample, this clone was seen a few times. The rearrangement links TRBV25-1 to TRBJ2-2; D possibly corresponds to TRBD2 (6 bases). Between the trimmed V and J ends, which lost 6 bases and 5 bases, there was a span of 7 bases. Per the germline V gene, CDR1 is MGHDK and CDR2 is SYGVNS. The CDR3 is 12 amino acids. The CDR3 region has the DNA TGTGCCAGCAGACTAGCTACCGGGGAGCTGTTTTTT. Its translation is CASRLATGELFF.

This rearrangement joins TRBV7-2 to TRBJ2-3; 8 nucleotides line up with TRBD2. Germline V gene lookup returns CDR1 SGHTA and CDR2 FQGNSA. The CDR3 covers 15 residues. V gave up 3 bases and J gave up 2 bases; unmatched junction bases: 4. The CDR3 here is CASSFSGTNTDTQYF. The CDR3 nucleotides are TGTGCCAGCAGCTTTAGCGGGACTAACACAGATACGCAGTATTTT.

V is TRBV11-3 and J is TRBJ2-1, with 13 bases lining up with TRBD2. The CDR3 has 16 amino acids. The germline gives CDR1 SGHNT, CDR2 YENEEA. The V and J ends lost 0 bases and 6 bases, in that order; junction bases with no gene match: 2. CDR3 nucleotide sequence: TGTGCCAGCAGCTTAGAGGGGACTAGCGGGGCCAATGAGCAGTTCTTC. It is translated as CASSLEGTSGANEQFF.

V usage is TRBV5-1 and J usage is TRBJ2-5, with 9 bases identical to TRBD2. CDR3 size: 14 residues. The ends lost 4 bases at V and 2 bases at J; junction bases unmatched: 3. Germline CDR1 reads SGHRS; CDR2 reads YFSETQ. The CDR3 reads CASSLGLAQETQYF. The CDR3 nucleotides read TGCGCCAGCAGCCTGGGACTAGCTCAAGAGACCCAGTACTTC.

V gene TRBV29-1 combines with J gene TRBJ1-2, with no clear D. This CDR3 has 14 residues. Trimming stripped 7 bases from V and 4 bases from J, with 19 bases between. Germline assignment: CDR1 SQVTM and CDR2 ANQGSEA. The CDR3 loop reads CSADDGGQFYGYTF. The DNA for the CDR3 is TGCAGCGCCGATGATGGAGGGCAGTTCTATGGCTACACCTTC.

This clone was counted between two and nine times. The chain uses TRBV7-9 and TRBJ2-1; 7 positions match TRBD1. The V gene end was trimmed by 1 base and the J gene end by 6 bases; junction bases not matched to a gene: 6. Germline assignment: CDR1 SEHNR and CDR2 FQNEAQ (reference sequence). The CDR3 extends over 15 amino acids. This CDR3 is CASSLVAGGSNEQFF. For the CDR3, the DNA is TGTGCCAGCAGCTTAGTGGCAGGGGGTAGCAATGAGCAGTTCTTC.

In its sample, this clone was seen a few times. The chain uses TRBV2 and TRBJ1-1, with D unresolved. The CDR3 is 12 residues long. The V and J ends lost 5 bases and 5 bases respectively, with 9 bases between them. Germline assignment: CDR1 SNHLY and CDR2 FYNNEI. The CDR3 DNA is TGTGCCAGCAGTTCTAGTTGGACTGAAGCTTTCTTT. This codes for CASSSSWTEAFF.

CDR3 region: CASSVGSGPYEQYF. CDR3 nucleotides: TGTGCCAGCAGCGTAGGGTCGGGTCCGTACGAGCAGTACTTC. V usage is TRBV9 and J usage is TRBJ2-7, with D unclear. The CDR3 contains 14 residues. Germline V gene data show CDR1 as SGDLS and CDR2 as YYNGEE. V shed 0 bases and J shed 4 bases, with 11 bases lying between them.

V is TRBV5-1 and J is TRBJ1-1; 10 bases fit TRBD1. With V trimmed by 0 bases and J by 4 bases, 3 bases remained unmatched. Germline V CDR1 and CDR2: SGHRS, YFSETQ. The CDR3 runs to 15 residues. CDR3 protein: CASSLERTGGTEAFF. CDR3 sequence (DNA): TGCGCCAGCAGCTTGGAGAGGACAGGGGGCACTGAAGCTTTCTTT.

The V gene is TRBV28, the J gene TRBJ1-5, with 7 bases fitting TRBD1. This CDR3 comprises 16 residues. The V and J ends lost 0 bases and 7 bases, in that order; junction bases with no gene match: 9. Germline V gene lookup returns CDR1 MDHEN and CDR2 SYDVKM. The CDR3 coding sequence is TGTGCCAGCAGTTTATGGGGCGGGGACAGAGGACAGCCCCAGCATTTT. It encodes CASSLWGGDRGQPQHF.

This chain links TRBV7-7 with TRBJ2-5; 7 bases align to TRBD2. The CDR3 covers 13 residues. With 3 bases clipped from V and 5 bases from J, the junction kept 3 bases outside the gene matches. The germline V gene has CDR1 SSHAT and CDR2 FNYEAQ (reference sequence). CDR3 in DNA: TGTGCCAGCAGCTTTGCGGGGGAGGAGACCCAGTACTTC. Translating it yields CASSFAGEETQYF.

This clone showed up just a few times. The chain uses TRBV28 and TRBJ2-1, with 12 nucleotides matching TRBD2. CDR3 length equals 17 residues. V gave up 3 bases and J gave up 6 bases; unmatched junction bases: 9. Germline loops: CDR1 MDHEN, CDR2 SYDVKM. CDR3 region: CASSFGASGRVGNEQFF. Written as DNA, the CDR3 is TGTGCCAGCAGTTTCGGGGCTAGCGGGAGGGTGGGCAATGAGCAGTTCTTC.

CDR3 amino acids: CASSGFQGTEQYF. The CDR3 coding sequence is TGTGCCAGCAGTGGATTTCAGGGGACCGAGCAGTACTTC. The chain has TRBV6-5 and TRBJ2-7; D possibly corresponds to TRBD1 (6 bases). Per the germline V gene, CDR1 is MNHEY and CDR2 is SVGAGI. Deletions cut 5 bases from V and 6 bases from J, with 14 bases between. The CDR3 is 13 residues long.

In DNA form, the CDR3 reads TGTGCCAGCAATAATCTAGAGATTAGCAATCAGCCCCAGCATTTT. Translated, it gives CASNNLEISNQPQHF. The chain carries TRBV28 and TRBJ1-5; D ambiguous. CDR1 MDHEN and CDR2 SYDVKM come from the germline V gene. The CDR3 spans 15 residues. Trimming left V 7 bases short and J 0 bases short, with 13 bases between.

This clone was seen just once. This chain links TRBV7-9 with TRBJ2-5, with 10 bases matching TRBD2. The germline V gene encodes CDR1 SEHNR and CDR2 FQNEAQ (reference sequence). This CDR3 contains 17 residues. The trim removed 4 bases at V and 2 bases at J, leaving 10 bases unmatched. CDR3 residues: CASSSLLAGVWQETQYF. In DNA, the CDR3 is TGTGCCAGCAGCTCACTTCTAGCGGGGGTGTGGCAAGAGACCCAGTACTTC.

This clone has only one observation. The chain is built from TRBV29-1 and TRBJ1-4; D gene uncertain. The germline V gene encodes CDR1 SQVTM and CDR2 ANQGSEA. This CDR3 region has 13 residues. DNA for the CDR3: TGCACCGCCATTTATATACCGACGGGAAAACTGTTTTTT. It yields the protein CTAIYIPTGKLFF.

The rearrangement joins TRBV19 to TRBJ1-2; D gene ambiguous. CDR3 length: 16 residues. With 2 bases removed from V and 3 bases from J, the gap between germline ends came to 16 bases. CDR1 is LNHDA and CDR2 is SQIVND in the germline V gene (reference sequence). CDR3 amino acids: CASSIMEGGIDYGYTF. For the CDR3, the DNA is TGTGCCAGTAGTATAATGGAGGGCGGGATTGACTATGGCTACACCTTC.

J is TRBJ2-5 and V is TRBV11-2; TRBD2 agrees at 9 bases. The DNA end lines up better with TRBJ2-7; the J call may be wrong. CDR1 SGHAT and CDR2 FQNNGV come from the germline V gene. The CDR3 consists of 17 residues. The DNA for the CDR3 is TGTGCCAGCAGCCGTCCCCAGGCTAGCGGGGCCTCCTACGAGCAGTACTTC. It yields the protein CASSRPQASGASYEQYF.

The chain joins TRBV5-1 to TRBJ2-5; D is perhaps TRBD2 (6 bases). Germline loops: CDR1 SGHRS, CDR2 YFSETQ. V was shortened by 0 bases and J by 2 bases, with 8 bases between the two germline ends. CDR3 length equals 14 residues. CDR3 in DNA: TGCGCCAGCAGCTTGGGGGCGGGGCAAGAGACCCAGTACTTC. This gives the protein CASSLGAGQETQYF. The full variable domain, in which reference TRBV5-1 and TRBJ2-5 provide the parts outside the CDR3, is KAGVTQTPRYLIKTRGQQVTLSCSPISGHRSVSWYQQTPGQGLQFLFEYFSETQRNKGNFPGRFSGRQFSNSRSEMNVSTLELGDSALYLCASSLGAGQETQYFGPGTRLLVL.

This clone turned up a few times. V and J are TRBV30 and TRBJ2-2, with 11 bases that match TRBD1. In germline, CDR1 is GTSNPN, CDR2 SVGIG (reference sequence). The CDR3 consists of 16 residues. Trimming cost V 3 bases and J 1 base; bases outside gene matches: 4. The CDR3 reads CAWRGQGARNTGELFF. In DNA, the CDR3 is TGTGCCTGGAGAGGACAGGGGGCGCGGAACACCGGGGAGCTGTTTTTT.

CDR3 nucleotides: TGTGCCAGCAGCTTGGAGGGACAGGGCGGAAACACCATATATTTT. It yields the protein CASSLEGQGGNTIYF. The chain is built from TRBV7-6 and TRBJ1-3, with 9 bases matching TRBD1. CDR1 SGHVS and CDR2 FNYEAQ come from the germline V gene. The CDR3 totals 15 residues. J lost 4 bases, V lost 3 bases, and 4 bases had no gene match. The full variable domain, completed using reference TRBV7-6 and TRBJ1-3, is GAGVSQSPRYKVTKRGQDVALRCDPISGHVSLYWYRQALGQGPEFLTYFNYEAQQDKSGLPNDRFSAERPEGSISTLTIQRTEQRDSAMYRCASSLEGQGGNTIYFGEGSWLTVV.

The J gene is TRBJ2-2, the V gene TRBV28, with TRBD2 identical over 13 bases. CDR3 length equals 16 residues. J was trimmed by 5 bases and V by 7 bases; bases with no gene match: 7. Germline V CDR1 and CDR2: MDHEN, SYDVKM. CDR3 nucleotide sequence: TGTGCCAGCATGACCGCGGGACTAGCGGGAACCGGGGAGCTGTTTTTT. Its protein is CASMTAGLAGTGELFF. Full variable domain (missing parts from reference TRBV28 and TRBJ2-2): DVKVTQSSRYLVKRTGEKVFLECVQDMDHENMFWYRQDPGLGLRLIYFSYDVKMKEKGDIPEGYSVSREKKERFSLILESASTNQTSMYLCASMTAGLAGTGELFFGEGSRLTVL.